The clone carrying this T cell receptor (beta chain) came up a few times. The antigen is undetermined. The data belong to a study of T-cell reconstitution after alpha-beta-depleted transplantation in children. Unique molecular identifiers were built into the TCRbeta library. From the PCR reads, TCRdb called clonotypes with MiXCR, one entry per CDR3 protein. The sample has about 1,000,000 distinct CDR3 sequences; roughly 29% are singletons. The J segment lost 7 bases and the V segment lost 1 base, leaving 9 bases of the junction unmatched. The CDR3 is 16 residues long. The germline CDR1 and CDR2 sequences are LGHNA and YSLEER. Study findings and constraints: Newly made T cells mostly supplied T-cell counts and diversity one year after transplant. Some patients showed high day-60 TCRbeta diversity, which derived from surviving recipient T cells and thymic progenitors. Several hundred expanded graft clones reportedly were the source of alpha-beta T cells about two months after transplant.

Material: PBMCs, mostly from graft donor cells, obtained 360 days after TCRalphabeta/CD19-depleted stem cell transplant. The rearrangement uses TRBV4-3 and TRBJ2-5, with 10 nucleotides matching TRBD1. This receptor was identified in a boy under two years old who had a stem cell transplant for SCID, so the T cells may come from the graft donor. As DNA, the CDR3 is TGCGCCAGCAGCCAAGTTCCGGGACAGGGGCTTAGGACCCAGTACTTC. This sequence encodes CASSQVPGQGLRTQYF.